Following are 32 T cell receptor beta chains from one sample sequenced in a study of blood T cell repertoires in COVID-19. Sequencing used immunoSEQ multiplex PCR; TCRdb keeps in-frame clones, though not all of them. Here the sample spans just over 300,000 clones, approximately 85% being singletons. Sample: PBMCs or T cells enriched from blood (not recorded which). The source is a man in his thirties or forties who had recovered from COVID-19.

The chain joins TRBV7-2 to TRBJ1-2; D is perhaps TRBD1 (6 bases). Germline-derived CDR1 and CDR2 are SGHTA and FQGNSA. V shed 2 bases and J shed 4 bases, with 17 bases lying between them. The CDR3 covers 16 residues. In DNA, the CDR3 is TGTGCCAGCAGCTTAACTAACCGGGACAAGATCTATGGCTACACCTTC. Its translation: CASSLTNRDKIYGYTF.

The gene calls are TRBV4-1 and TRBJ1-5; 11 bases agree with TRBD1. Germline-derived CDR1 and CDR2 are MGHRA and YSYEKL. Trimming took 3 bases from V and 1 from J; bases not matched to a gene: 11. This CDR3 has 19 residues. This CDR3 reads CASSHPPGQGVGSNQPQHF. In DNA form, the CDR3 reads TGCGCCAGCAGCCACCCTCCGGGACAGGGGGTCGGAAGCAATCAGCCCCAGCATTTT.

The chain recombines TRBV18 with TRBJ1-1; D possibly corresponds to TRBD1 (5 bases). Germline CDR1 reads KGHSH; CDR2 reads LQKENI. The CDR3 is 13 residues long. The V gene lost 7 bases and the J gene lost 7 bases, with 16 bases spanning the gap. CDR3 residues: CASFERQSLEAFF. CDR3 DNA sequence: TGTGCCAGCTTCGAGAGACAGTCTCTTGAAGCTTTCTTT.

This clone was observed a handful of times. The rearrangement joins TRBV3-1 (or the pseudogene TRBV3-2) to TRBJ2-3; D might be TRBD1 (6 bases). The CDR3 contains 14 residues. Germline CDR1 LGHDT, CDR2 YNNKEL (reference sequence). Trimming took off 7 bases at V and 0 bases at J, with 11 bases between the two ends. The CDR3 DNA is TGTGCCAGCACGGACAGCCGAAGCACAGATACGCAGTATTTT. Protein: CASTDSRSTDTQYF.

The CDR3 DNA sequence: TGTGCCAGTAGTATTCGCCCGGGAACCTACGAGCAGTACTTC. Translated: CASSIRPGTYEQYF. The chain links TRBV19 to TRBJ2-7; D possibly corresponds to TRBD2 (5 bases). Trimming pared 3 bases from V and 2 bases from J, leaving 11 bases between. There are 14 residues in the CDR3. Germline V lookup: CDR1 LNHDA, CDR2 SQIVND (reference sequence).

This rearrangement joins TRBV10-3 to TRBJ2-3; tentative D call: TRBD2 (6 bases). CDR1 and CDR2 (germline): ENHRY, SYGVKD. This CDR3 is built from 18 residues. Trimming pared 0 bases from V and 8 bases from J, leaving 24 bases between. CDR3 sequence (DNA): TGTGCCATCAGTGAGTCCCGACGGCTCTCGGGGAAGGAGGGTACGCAGTATTTT. Amino acids: CAISESRRLSGKEGTQYF.

This chain uses TRBV11-2 with TRBJ1-4; 7 nucleotides match TRBD1. Germline CDR1 is SGHAT and CDR2 is FQNNGV. V lost 1 base, J lost 6 bases, and 5 bases stayed unmatched. This CDR3 has 15 residues. CDR3 coding DNA: TGTGCCAGCAGCTTAGGTCCAGGGGGAGATGAAAAACTGTTTTTT. Translation gives CASSLGPGGDEKLFF.

The J gene is TRBJ2-1, the V gene TRBV4-1; TRBD1 agrees at 11 bases. This CDR3 spans 14 amino acids. Per germline, CDR1 MGHRA and CDR2 YSYEKL. The V and J ends lost 4 bases and 8 bases, in that order; junction bases with no gene match: 4. CDR3 region: CASSRGTGGDEQFF. The CDR3 bases are TGCGCCAGCAGCCGCGGGACAGGGGGTGATGAGCAGTTCTTC.

The rearrangement links TRBV29-1 to TRBJ1-4; D unresolved. There are 12 residues in the CDR3. Germline V gene sequence: CDR1 SQVTM, CDR2 ANQGSEA. The CDR3, as DNA: TGCAGTTTCACTGCAACTAATGAAAAACTGTTTTTT. As protein: CSFTATNEKLFF.

Points on this clone: Other DNA sequences in this specimen translate into the identical CDR3. The chain is built from TRBV5-6 and TRBJ2-7; 10 nucleotides align to TRBD1. The CDR3 covers 14 residues. The V gene's germline CDR1 is SGHDT and CDR2 YYEEEE. Trimming cost V 2 bases and J 3 bases; bases outside gene matches: 2. In nucleotides, the CDR3 is TGTGCCAGCAGCTTAGGACAGGGGGTCTACGAGCAGTACTTC. Translation gives CASSLGQGVYEQYF.

V is TRBV5-4 and J is TRBJ1-2; D perhaps matches TRBD1 (5 bases). The V end lost 0 bases, the J end lost 7 bases, and 10 bases lay between the germline ends. Looked up from germline, CDR1 is SGHNT and CDR2 is YYREEE (reference sequence). This CDR3 comprises 13 residues. The CDR3 region has the DNA TGTGCCAGCAGCTTGGTTGGGGGGTTTGGCTACACCTTC. Residues: CASSLVGGFGYTF. The full variable domain, in which reference TRBV5-4 and TRBJ1-2 provide the parts outside the CDR3, is ETGVTQSPTHLIKTRGQQVTLRCSSQSGHNTVSWYQQALGQGPQFIFQYYREEENGRGNFPPRFSGLQFPNYSSELNVNALELDDSALYLCASSLVGGFGYTFGSGTRLTVV.

This clone was seen a single time. CDR3 sequence: CASSPRGQIFMNTEAFF. The CDR3 DNA reads as TGTGCCAGCTCACCCCGGGGACAGATCTTCATGAACACTGAAGCTTTCTTT. The V gene is TRBV18, the J gene TRBJ1-1, with TRBD1 matching 7 bases. Unmatched junction bases numbered 10, after V lost 3 bases and J lost 0 bases. CDR3 length equals 17 residues. Germline CDR1 reads KGHSH; CDR2 reads LQKENI.

This rearrangement joins TRBV13 to TRBJ2-1; TRBD1 matches at 8 bases. The CDR3 is made up of 14 amino acids. Germline CDR1 reads PRHDT; CDR2 reads FYEKMQ (reference sequence). Trimming took 3 bases from V and 6 from J; bases not matched to a gene: 4. The CDR3 protein is CASSFWTGINEQFF. DNA for the CDR3: TGTGCCAGCAGCTTTTGGACAGGGATCAATGAGCAGTTCTTC. The entire variable domain, with the rest obtained from reference TRBV13 and TRBJ2-1, is as follows: AAGVIQSPRHLIKEKRETATLKCYPIPRHDTVYWYQQGPGQDPQFLISFYEKMQSDKGSIPDRFSAQQFSDYHSELNMSSLELGDSALYFCASSFWTGINEQFFGPGTRLTVL.

This chain links TRBV5-6 with TRBJ2-5, with 11 bases identical to TRBD2. Trimming cost V 3 bases and J 5 bases; bases outside gene matches: 9. Germline CDR1 SGHDT, CDR2 YYEEEE. The CDR3 has 16 residues. CDR3 bases: TGTGCCAGCAGCTCCTACACTAGCGGGGGCCGGGAGACCCAGTACTTC. Amino acid sequence: CASSSYTSGGRETQYF.

The V gene is TRBV5-1, the J gene TRBJ1-2; D may be TRBD1 (6 bases). CDR3 length equals 16 residues. Per germline, CDR1 SGHRS and CDR2 YFSETQ. Trimming pared 0 bases from V and 5 bases from J, leaving 17 bases between. The chain's CDR3 is CASSLASGQRLYGYTF. The CDR3 coding sequence is TGCGCCAGCAGCTTGGCCAGCGGACAGAGATTGTATGGCTACACCTTC. Full variable domain (remainder filled in from reference TRBV5-1 and TRBJ1-2): KAGVTQTPRYLIKTRGQQVTLSCSPISGHRSVSWYQQTPGQGLQFLFEYFSETQRNKGNFPGRFSGRQFSNSRSEMNVSTLELGDSALYLCASSLASGQRLYGYTFGSGTRLTVV.

This chain links TRBV7-3 with TRBJ2-1; no clear D gene. Germline V gives CDR1 SGHTA, CDR2 FQGTGA. The CDR3 sequence is 14 residues long. Trimming cost V 5 bases and J 3 bases, with 11 bases left between them. CDR3 nucleotides: TGTGCCAGCAGCCCTTACGCAGGCTACAATGAGCAGTTCTTC. It specifies CASSPYAGYNEQFF. Full variable domain (remainder filled in from reference TRBV7-3 and TRBJ2-1): GAGVSQTPSNKVTEKGKYVELRCDPISGHTALYWYRQSLGQGPEFLIYFQGTGAADDSGLPNDRFFAVRPEGSVSTLKIQRTERGDSAVYLCASSPYAGYNEQFFGPGTRLTVL.

In DNA form, the CDR3 reads TGTGCCAGCAGCCGACCGGGGAGTTACGCGAACACCGGGGAGCTGTTTTTT. Amino acid sequence: CASSRPGSYANTGELFF. The V gene is TRBV5-5, the J gene TRBJ2-2, with D maybe TRBD2 (5 bases). This CDR3 region has 17 residues. V gave up 4 bases and J gave up 0 bases, with 16 bases separating them. The germline gives CDR1 SGHKS, CDR2 YYEKEE (reference sequence).

This sequence joins TRBV3-1 (or the pseudogene TRBV3-2) and TRBJ2-2, with 7 bases fitting TRBD2. This CDR3 has 17 amino acids. The J segment lost 0 bases and the V segment lost 0 bases, leaving 4 bases of the junction unmatched. Germline assignment: CDR1 LGHDT and CDR2 YNNKEL (reference sequence). CDR3 bases: TGTGCCAGCAGCCAAGAAAGCGGGAAATCGAACACCGGGGAGCTGTTTTTT. This translates into CASSQESGKSNTGELFF.

The chain links TRBV5-6 to TRBJ1-1; no reliable D call. The CDR3 contains 12 residues. In germline, CDR1 is SGHDT, CDR2 YYEEEE. Between the trimmed V and J ends, which lost 0 bases and 11 bases, there was a span of 11 bases. CDR3 coding DNA: TGTGCCAGCAGCTTGGTCCAGAGAGGGGCTTTCTTT. Protein: CASSLVQRGAFF.

V usage is TRBV28 and J usage is TRBJ1-2; 8 bases map to TRBD1. V was clipped by 5 bases and J by 4 bases; unmatched bases: 6. This CDR3 is 14 amino acids long. The germline V gene has CDR1 MDHEN and CDR2 SYDVKM. CDR3 sequence (DNA): TGTGCCAGCAGTACATCGACAGGGGCCTATGGCTACACCTTC. It codes for CASSTSTGAYGYTF.

This rearrangement joins TRBV5-1 to TRBJ1-3, with a weak D call TRBD1 (6 bases). Trimming took 0 bases from V and 4 from J, leaving 20 bases between them. Germline assignment: CDR1 SGHRS and CDR2 YFSETQ. The CDR3 extends over 18 amino acids. The CDR3: CASSLGTVTFSGGNTIYF. CDR3 DNA: TGCGCCAGCAGCTTGGGGACAGTGACCTTTTCAGGAGGAAACACCATATATTTT. Using reference TRBV5-1 and TRBJ1-3 for the parts outside the CDR3, the full variable domain is KAGVTQTPRYLIKTRGQQVTLSCSPISGHRSVSWYQQTPGQGLQFLFEYFSETQRNKGNFPGRFSGRQFSNSRSEMNVSTLELGDSALYLCASSLGTVTFSGGNTIYFGEGSWLTVV.

The rearrangement links TRBV29-1 to TRBJ2-2; 9 positions match TRBD1. This CDR3 is 13 amino acids long. The V gene's germline CDR1 is SQVTM and CDR2 ANQGSEA. The J segment lost 4 bases and the V segment lost 6 bases, leaving 3 bases of the junction unmatched. Written as DNA, the CDR3 is TGCAGCGTCGGACAGGGGACCACCGGGGAGCTGTTTTTT. Translation: CSVGQGTTGELFF.

CDR3 coding DNA: TGTGCCAGCAGCCGGGGACTAGCGCAAGAGACCCAGTACTTC. The encoded protein is CASSRGLAQETQYF. V is TRBV5-6 and J is TRBJ2-5; 10 bases match TRBD2. This CDR3 is built from 14 residues. The V and J ends lost 4 bases and 2 bases, in that order; junction bases with no gene match: 2. CDR1 and CDR2 (germline): SGHDT, YYEEEE.

This clone was counted a single time. This rearrangement joins TRBV4-3 to TRBJ1-4, with D uncertain. This CDR3 region has 15 residues. Germline CDR1 reads LGHNA; CDR2 reads YSLEER. Trimming pared 3 bases from V and 3 bases from J, leaving 11 bases between. In nucleotides, the CDR3 is TGCGCCAGCAGCCAGACGGGGAGACCTAATGAAAAACTGTTTTTT. This gives the protein CASSQTGRPNEKLFF.

V is TRBV7-9 and J is TRBJ1-2, with 9 bases fitting TRBD1. With V trimmed by 5 bases and J by 10 bases, 11 bases remained unmatched. Germline assignment: CDR1 SEHNR and CDR2 FQNEAQ (reference sequence). The CDR3 loop spans 14 amino acids. For the CDR3, the DNA is TGTGCCAGCAGCCTACGACAGGGGGACGATGACTACACCTTC. Translating it yields CASSLRQGDDDYTF.

The chain links TRBV15 to TRBJ1-6; weak D call: TRBD1 (6 bases). The CDR3 is 15 amino acids. Trimming stripped 0 bases from V and 7 bases from J, with 10 bases between. Germline values: CDR1 LNHNV, CDR2 YYDKDF (reference sequence). The CDR3 spells CATSRDVGTNSPLHF. CDR3 in DNA: TGTGCCACCAGCAGAGATGTGGGGACAAATTCACCCCTCCACTTT.

To note about this clone: Other DNA sequences of this sample code for an identical CDR3. The V and J genes are TRBV9 and TRBJ1-1, with a weak D call TRBD1 (5 bases). The ends were cut back, 2 bases at V and 0 bases at J, with 8 bases in the middle. This CDR3 comprises 14 residues. Germline assignment: CDR1 SGDLS and CDR2 YYNGEE. CDR3 DNA sequence: TGTGCCAGCAGCGTCTCAGGGATGAACACTGAAGCTTTCTTT. Its translation is CASSVSGMNTEAFF.

The V and J genes are TRBV18 and TRBJ2-1; D might be TRBD2 (6 bases). With 6 bases removed from V and 6 bases from J, the gap between germline ends came to 12 bases. Germline values: CDR1 KGHSH, CDR2 LQKENI. The CDR3 sequence is 13 residues long. As DNA, the CDR3 is TGTGCCAGCTCGGCCGGGGGAAGCAATGAGCAGTTCTTC. Translated, it gives CASSAGGSNEQFF.

This chain uses TRBV4-3 with TRBJ1-1; a weak D match, TRBD1 (6 bases). CDR3 length equals 13 residues. Looked up from germline, CDR1 is LGHNA and CDR2 is YSLEER. Trimming left V 8 bases short and J 1 base short, with 11 bases between. CDR3 in amino acids: CASQRTENTEAFF. For the CDR3, the DNA is TGCGCCAGCCAAAGGACAGAGAACACTGAAGCTTTCTTT.

This chain uses TRBV5-5 with TRBJ1-5; weak D call: TRBD1 (5 bases). The CDR3 loop spans 15 amino acids. Germline V gene data show CDR1 as SGHKS and CDR2 as YYEKEE (reference sequence). Trimming removed 3 bases at V and 0 bases at J, with 10 bases between. The chain's CDR3 is CASSSDTLSNQPQHF. DNA of the CDR3: TGTGCCAGCAGCTCGGACACGCTTAGCAATCAGCCCCAGCATTTT.

This chain's CDR3 is CASSEAASGGALAYEQYF. In DNA form, the CDR3 reads TGTGCCAGCAGTGAAGCGGCTAGCGGGGGGGCCCTCGCCTACGAGCAGTACTTC. The chain links TRBV6-1 to TRBJ2-7; 12 bases map to TRBD2. This CDR3 comprises 18 residues. Germline V lookup: CDR1 MNHNS, CDR2 SASEGT. Losses at the gene ends were 0 bases for V and 2 bases for J; bases not matched to a gene: 8.

The chain recombines TRBV25-1 with TRBJ1-3; D ambiguous. Germline V lookup: CDR1 MGHDK, CDR2 SYGVNS. The CDR3 is made up of 15 amino acids. The V and J ends lost 4 bases and 0 bases respectively, with 10 bases between them. CDR3: CASSAVTDSGNTIYF. The DNA for the CDR3 is TGTGCCAGCAGTGCCGTCACAGACTCTGGAAACACCATATATTTT.